Presented here are 30 T cell receptor beta chains from one specimen sequenced in a study of blood T cell repertoires in COVID-19. Profiling relied on immunoSEQ multiplex PCR, and the TCRdb table lists in-frame clones only, not all of them. The data hold 120,000 or so clones, with around 82% observed a single time. Sequencing used peripheral blood. All receptors come from a human donor in a cohort sampled during active COVID-19.

The V and J genes are TRBV6-5 and TRBJ1-1; weak D call: TRBD1 (5 bases). The CDR3 contains 12 residues. The germline V and J ends were trimmed by 6 bases and 7 bases, with 12 bases remaining between them. Looked up from germline, CDR1 is MNHEY and CDR2 is SVGAGI. CDR3: CASRNRGGEAFF. As DNA, the CDR3 is TGTGCCAGCAGAAATCGGGGGGGTGAAGCTTTCTTT.

This chain uses TRBV5-1 with TRBJ1-1; TRBD1 is a possible D gene (5 bases). There are 14 residues in the CDR3. Trimming shortened V by 1 base and J by 5 bases, and 12 bases separated the two germline ends. In germline, CDR1 is SGHRS, CDR2 YFSETQ. CDR3 sequence reads: CASSLTQGRTEAFF. CDR3 sequence (DNA): TGCGCCAGCAGCTTGACGCAGGGAAGGACTGAAGCTTTCTTT.

This clone has ten or more counts. The CDR3 loop reads CASTGQTYNEQFF. The CDR3 DNA sequence: TGTGCCAGCACGGGACAGACCTACAATGAGCAGTTCTTC. This chain connects TRBV2 to TRBJ2-1; TRBD1 aligns across 7 bases. The V and J ends lost 7 bases and 2 bases, in that order; junction bases with no gene match: 2. The CDR3 length is 13 residues. Germline lookup yields CDR1 SNHLY and CDR2 FYNNEI.

The gene calls are TRBV6-5 and TRBJ1-5, with a possible D match to TRBD1 (6 bases). Trimming removed 5 bases from V and 6 bases from J, with 11 bases in between. Germline CDR1 MNHEY, CDR2 SVGAGI. This CDR3 comprises 13 residues. The CDR3 spells CASSTEGGQPQHF. For the CDR3, the DNA is TGTGCCAGCAGTACCGAAGGGGGTCAGCCCCAGCATTTT.

Here the CDR3 DNA reads TGCGCCAGCAGCCTACGACACCCCCACGAAAAACTGTTTTTT. It encodes CASSLRHPHEKLFF. The chain has TRBV5-1 and TRBJ1-4, with no clear D. The CDR3 extends over 14 amino acids. The V end was cut by 4 bases, the J end by 8 bases, with 15 bases between. Germline lookup yields CDR1 SGHRS and CDR2 YFSETQ.

V and J are TRBV11-2 and TRBJ2-2; D is possibly TRBD1 (6 bases). The CDR3 spans 15 residues. The germline V gene has CDR1 SGHAT and CDR2 FQNNGV. Trimming left V 5 bases short and J 4 bases short, with 14 bases between. CDR3 residues: CASSTLQGPTGELFF. The CDR3 region has the DNA TGTGCCAGCAGCACGTTACAGGGTCCCACCGGGGAGCTGTTTTTT.

The gene calls are TRBV5-1 and TRBJ1-2; possibly TRBD1 for D (6 bases). The CDR3 loop spans 14 amino acids. V lost 0 bases and J 4 bases, leaving 10 bases between the germline ends. The germline gives CDR1 SGHRS, CDR2 YFSETQ. CDR3 residues: CASSLDLDSYGYTF. DNA of the CDR3: TGCGCCAGCAGCTTGGACTTGGACAGCTATGGCTACACCTTC.

This clone was recorded only once. The chain links TRBV3-1 (or the pseudogene TRBV3-2) to TRBJ2-3; D possibly corresponds to TRBD2 (6 bases). The germline V and J ends were trimmed by 2 bases and 6 bases, with 9 bases remaining between them. Germline CDR1 is LGHDT and CDR2 is YNNKEL (reference sequence). This CDR3 has 13 residues. For the CDR3, the DNA is TGTGCCAGCAGCCAACGGGGGACTGATACGCAGTATTTT. Its translation is CASSQRGTDTQYF.

The gene calls are TRBV7-9 and TRBJ1-1; D is undetermined. The CDR3 spans 16 residues. Germline V gene lookup returns CDR1 SEHNR and CDR2 FQNEAQ (reference sequence). The V and J ends lost 0 bases and 0 bases respectively, with 11 bases between them. The CDR3 here is CASSLASAGLNTEAFF. The CDR3 DNA sequence: TGTGCCAGCAGCTTAGCGAGTGCGGGATTGAACACTGAAGCTTTCTTT.

V usage is TRBV4-2 and J usage is TRBJ2-3; 8 bases are a match to TRBD2. CDR1 is LGHNA, CDR2 YNFKEQ, per germline. This CDR3 has 17 residues. Trimming removed 4 bases from V and 2 bases from J; junction bases left unmatched: 11. The CDR3 DNA follows: TGTGCCAGCAGCCCCACGCTTACGGGGGGGGCCACAGATACGCAGTATTTT. Translated, it gives CASSPTLTGGATDTQYF.

The chain carries TRBV9 and TRBJ2-5, with D perhaps TRBD1 (6 bases). The germline V and J ends were trimmed by 4 bases and 2 bases, with 12 bases remaining between them. This CDR3 has 14 residues. Germline V gene lookup returns CDR1 SGDLS and CDR2 YYNGEE. Written as DNA, the CDR3 is TGTGCCAGCAGCCCGTGGGGGCTACAAGAGACCCAGTACTTC. It translates to CASSPWGLQETQYF.

The chain combines TRBV7-2 with TRBJ1-2; D gene uncertain. Deletions cut 2 bases from V and 13 bases from J, with 14 bases between. Germline-derived CDR1 and CDR2 are SGHTA and FQGNSA. The CDR3 loop spans 12 amino acids. The CDR3 is CASSLMVQVPTF. The CDR3 region has the DNA TGTGCCAGCAGCTTAATGGTTCAGGTGCCCACCTTC.

The rearrangement joins TRBV4-2 to TRBJ2-5; the match to TRBD2 covers 7 bases. J was trimmed by 3 bases and V by 2 bases; bases with no gene match: 6. CDR3 length equals 15 residues. Germline V lookup: CDR1 LGHNA, CDR2 YNFKEQ. CDR3 sequence reads: CASSQLGGGKETQYF. The CDR3 DNA follows: TGTGCCAGCAGCCAACTGGGGGGGGGTAAAGAGACCCAGTACTTC.

The CDR3 sequence: CASSDGGSGANVLTF. DNA of the CDR3: TGTGCCAGCAGTGACGGGGGATCTGGGGCCAACGTCCTGACTTTC. The chain is built from TRBV6-1 and TRBJ2-6; the D gene is possibly TRBD2 (6 bases). Trimming left V 3 bases short and J 1 base short, with 7 bases between. There are 15 residues in the CDR3. The V gene's germline CDR1 is MNHNS and CDR2 SASEGT.

The rearrangement links TRBV6-5 to TRBJ2-1; 7 positions match TRBD2. Per germline, CDR1 MNHEY and CDR2 SVGAGI. The CDR3 is 14 residues long. Unmatched junction bases numbered 4, after V lost 2 bases and J lost 6 bases. The CDR3 reads CASSYGLGVNEQFF. CDR3 bases: TGTGCCAGCAGTTACGGACTAGGGGTCAATGAGCAGTTCTTC.

The chain's CDR3 is CASSPLPGQDEGRALHF. CDR3 in DNA: TGTGCCAGCAGCCCTCTACCGGGACAGGATGAGGGAAGGGCCCTCCACTTT. The rearrangement links TRBV11-2 to TRBJ1-6; 8 positions agree with TRBD1. V gave up 5 bases and J gave up 14 bases; unmatched junction bases: 20. Germline V gives CDR1 SGHAT, CDR2 FQNNGV. The CDR3 consists of 17 residues.

The chain uses TRBV7-2 and TRBJ2-7; possible D gene TRBD1, 6 bases. Trimming took off 5 bases at V and 0 bases at J, with 11 bases between the two ends. CDR3 length equals 14 residues. CDR1 is SGHTA and CDR2 is FQGNSA in the germline V gene. CDR3 sequence: CASSRWDNSYEQYF. CDR3 in DNA: TGTGCCAGCAGCCGGTGGGACAACTCCTACGAGCAGTACTTC. Filled out from reference TRBV7-2 and TRBJ2-7, the complete variable domain reads GAGVSQSPSNKVTEKGKDVELRCDPISGHTALYWYRQSLGQGLEFLIYFQGNSAPDKSGLPSDRFSAERTGGSVSTLTIQRTQQEDSAVYLCASSRWDNSYEQYFGPGTRLTVT.

The chain combines TRBV11-3 with TRBJ2-3; TRBD1 matches at 10 bases. Looked up from germline, CDR1 is SGHNT and CDR2 is YENEEA. This CDR3 has 15 residues. Trimming at V came to 5 bases and at J to 4 bases, leaving 6 bases not matched to a gene. The CDR3 coding sequence is TGTGCCAGCAGCCCCGGGACAGGGGTGGCAGATACGCAGTATTTT. Encoded protein: CASSPGTGVADTQYF.

The rearrangement uses TRBV28 and TRBJ2-2; D is possibly TRBD2 (7 bases). Germline V gene lookup returns CDR1 MDHEN and CDR2 SYDVKM. This CDR3 comprises 12 residues. Trimming took off 8 bases at V and 7 bases at J, with 11 bases between the two ends. CDR3 in amino acids: CASRGARGELFF. CDR3 nucleotide sequence: TGTGCCAGCCGGGGGGCCCGCGGGGAGCTGTTTTTT.

The chain employs TRBV4-2 and TRBJ2-3, with 11 positions matching TRBD2. J lost 3 bases, V lost 0 bases, and 8 bases had no gene match. The CDR3 spans 18 residues. Germline V gene data show CDR1 as LGHNA and CDR2 as YNFKEQ. The CDR3 here is CASSQDMASGGFTDTQYF. CDR3 nucleotides: TGTGCCAGCAGCCAAGATATGGCTAGCGGGGGGTTTACAGATACGCAGTATTTT.

The gene calls are TRBV20-1 and TRBJ2-5; 7 nucleotides agree with TRBD2. The V gene end was trimmed by 3 bases and the J gene end by 4 bases; junction bases not matched to a gene: 5. Germline V CDR1 and CDR2: DFQATT, SNEGSKA (reference sequence). CDR3 length: 13 residues. The CDR3 sequence is CSASPSGVETQYF. CDR3 in DNA: TGCAGTGCTAGTCCCAGCGGGGTAGAGACCCAGTACTTC.

This chain joins TRBV16 and TRBJ2-7; 13 positions match TRBD2. J gave up 5 bases and V 4 bases, and 5 bases lay outside the gene matches. In germline, CDR1 is KGHSY, CDR2 FQNENV. The CDR3 spans 15 residues. The chain's CDR3 is CASSPLGLAGNEQYF. The CDR3 region has the DNA TGTGCCAGCAGCCCGTTGGGACTAGCGGGGAACGAGCAGTACTTC.

This rearrangement joins TRBV5-1 to TRBJ2-1, with a weak D call TRBD2 (6 bases). The germline V gene has CDR1 SGHRS and CDR2 YFSETQ. The V gene lost 4 bases and the J gene lost 4 bases, with 15 bases spanning the gap. CDR3 length equals 15 residues. This CDR3 reads CASSLGEDTYNEQFF. The DNA for the CDR3 is TGCGCCAGCAGCCTTGGGGAGGACACATACAATGAGCAGTTCTTC.

This clone was picked up one time. The chain carries TRBV6-6 and TRBJ1-1; perhaps TRBD1 as D (5 bases). The germline V gene has CDR1 MNHNY and CDR2 SVGAGI (reference sequence). The CDR3 is 15 amino acids. Deletions cut 5 bases from V and 5 bases from J, with 18 bases between. The CDR3 DNA is TGTGCCAGCAGTAGGGGACGGGGGGAGTGGACTGAAGCTTTCTTT. This sequence encodes CASSRGRGEWTEAFF.

The V call is TRBV6-5, the J call TRBJ1-1; D gene unclear. The length of the CDR3 is 15 residues. V was trimmed by 0 bases and J by 1 base, leaving 9 bases between them. Per germline, CDR1 MNHEY and CDR2 SVGAGI. CDR3 sequence reads: CASSYSRVTNTEAFF. The CDR3 region has the DNA TGTGCCAGCAGTTACTCGAGGGTGACGAACACTGAAGCTTTCTTT.

The chain combines TRBV4-3 with TRBJ2-7; D is possibly TRBD2 (5 bases). Trimming removed 0 bases from V and 3 bases from J, with 15 bases in between. CDR3 length equals 16 residues. The germline CDR1 and CDR2 sequences are LGHNA and YSLEER. The CDR3 nucleotides read TGCGCCAGCAGCCAAGATCCCGGACGGGGTATCTACGAGCAGTACTTC. It is translated as CASSQDPGRGIYEQYF.

The chain uses TRBV12-3 or TRBV12-4 and TRBJ2-3; D ambiguous. The CDR3 extends over 12 amino acids. The V and J ends lost 4 bases and 1 base respectively, with 3 bases between them. In DNA form, the CDR3 reads TGTGCCAGCAGTTCGGGCACAGATACGCAGTATTTT. It specifies CASSSGTDTQYF.

This clone appeared a single time. As DNA, the CDR3 is TGCGCCAGCAGCTTGGGGGGAACTGGACTAGCCTACGAGCAGTACTTC. It translates to CASSLGGTGLAYEQYF. This chain uses TRBV5-1 with TRBJ2-7; TRBD2 matches 7 bases. This CDR3 has 16 residues. V lost 0 bases to trimming and J lost 2 bases; unmatched junction nucleotides: 8. Germline V lookup: CDR1 SGHRS, CDR2 YFSETQ. Filled out from reference TRBV5-1 and TRBJ2-7, the complete variable domain reads KAGVTQTPRYLIKTRGQQVTLSCSPISGHRSVSWYQQTPGQGLQFLFEYFSETQRNKGNFPGRFSGRQFSNSRSEMNVSTLELGDSALYLCASSLGGTGLAYEQYFGPGTRLTVT.

This clone was seen once. V and J are TRBV5-6 and TRBJ2-1; 7 positions agree with TRBD1. The CDR3 extends over 13 amino acids. Germline V gene sequence: CDR1 SGHDT, CDR2 YYEEEE. Trimming removed 2 bases from V and 7 bases from J; junction bases left unmatched: 3. CDR3 DNA: TGTGCCAGCAGCTTTAACAGGGGAAATGAGCAGTTCTTC. It is translated as CASSFNRGNEQFF.

The chain employs TRBV7-2 and TRBJ2-5; 10 positions agree with TRBD2. The germline CDR1 and CDR2 sequences are SGHTA and FQGNSA. This CDR3 has 15 residues. Losses at the gene ends were 2 bases for V and 5 bases for J; bases not matched to a gene: 5. CDR3 sequence (DNA): TGTGCCAGCAGCTTATCTTGGACTAGCGGCGAGACCCAGTACTTC. It translates to CASSLSWTSGETQYF. The full variable domain, rest sourced from reference TRBV7-2 and TRBJ2-5, is GAGVSQSPSNKVTEKGKDVELRCDPISGHTALYWYRQSLGQGLEFLIYFQGNSAPDKSGLPSDRFSAERTGGSVSTLTIQRTQQEDSAVYLCASSLSWTSGETQYFGPGTRLLVL.